These T cell receptor beta chains were read from a single sample in a study of blood T cell repertoires in COVID-19. This table comes from immunoSEQ multiplex PCR, and its TCRdb copy is limited to in-frame clones, with some not included. The repertoire holds 70,000 to 90,000 clones, with around 80% as singletons. The sequencing input was peripheral blood. The receptors originated from a woman in her sixties or seventies with acute or convalescent COVID-19. Both conserved end residues are part of each CDR3. The order of the fields is clone size, V gene, D gene, J gene, CDR3 protein, CDR3 DNA. The D gene is left open where the match is weak. Not all rows give a size; the values are once, few, many and, for expanded clones, a class.

.,TRBV6-2/TRBV6-3,TRBD1,TRBJ1-5,CASSRDRGWGSNQPQHF,TGTGCCAGCAGCCGGGACAGGGGATGGGGTAGCAATCAGCCCCAGCATTTT
.,TRBV6-5,TRBD1,TRBJ1-1,CASTPGGYHTEAFF,TGTGCCAGCACCCCAGGGGGTTATCACACTGAAGCTTTCTTT
.,TRBV3-1/TRBV3-2,TRBD2,TRBJ2-5,CASRGTSGTQETQYF,TGTGCCAGCAGGGGGACTAGCGGTACCCAAGAGACCCAGTACTTC
many,TRBV5-1,TRBD1,TRBJ1-2,CASSQGTGEGYTF,TGCGCCAGCAGCCAAGGGACAGGGGAAGGCTACACCTTC
.,TRBV11-2,.,TRBJ1-2,CASTNRQQWNYGYTF,TGTGCCAGCACAAATCGACAGCAGTGGAACTATGGCTACACCTTC
.,TRBV6-5,.,TRBJ1-2,CASAFGINYGYTF,TGTGCCAGCGCTTTCGGGATTAACTATGGCTACACCTTC
once,TRBV6-1,.,TRBJ1-4,CASSEDPGLGNEKLFF,TGTGCCAGCAGTGAAGACCCAGGACTGGGGAATGAAAAACTGTTTTTT
.,TRBV5-1,.,TRBJ1-3,CASSLQGSTGNTIYF,TGCGCCAGCAGCTTGCAGGGTAGTACTGGAAACACCATATATTTT
once,TRBV9,.,TRBJ1-3,CASSDSGVGNTIYF,TGTGCCAGCAGTGATTCAGGGGTCGGAAACACCATATATTTT
.,TRBV19,.,TRBJ1-1,CASSNGISGKNTEAFF,TGTGCCAGTAGTAACGGGATTTCGGGAAAGAACACTGAAGCTTTCTTT
.,TRBV18,.,TRBJ2-7,CASSLNAERYEQYF,TGTGCCAGCTCACTAAACGCCGAGCGGTACGAGCAGTACTTC
.,TRBV19,TRBD1,TRBJ1-1,CASSSGTGLTEAFF,TGTGCCAGTAGCTCCGGGACAGGGCTCACTGAAGCTTTCTTT
.,TRBV6-1,.,TRBJ1-2,CASSDRARANYGYTF,TGTGCCAGCAGTGACAGGGCGCGAGCTAACTATGGCTACACCTTC
.,TRBV25-1,TRBD1,TRBJ1-2,CASSESRRTGDNYGYTF,TGTGCCAGCAGTGAATCCCGTCGGACAGGGGATAACTATGGCTACACCTTC
.,TRBV27,TRBD1,TRBJ1-1,CASSLLGQGENTEAFF,TGTGCCAGCAGTTTACTGGGACAGGGGGAGAACACTGAAGCTTTCTTT
.,TRBV24-1,.,TRBJ2-7,CATSDPPGAEQYF,TGTGCCACCAGTGATCCCCCTGGGGCCGAGCAGTACTTC
.,TRBV27,.,TRBJ1-4,CASSLSGLLNEKLFF,TGTGCCAGCAGTTTGAGCGGGTTGCTTAATGAAAAACTGTTTTTT
.,TRBV9,.,TRBJ1-2,CASSGTLDSYGYTF,TGTGCCAGCAGCGGAACCTTAGACAGCTATGGCTACACCTTC
.,TRBV29-1,.,TRBJ2-5,CSVEGGRTETQYF,TGCAGCGTTGAAGGGGGGCGCACAGAGACCCAGTACTTC
once,TRBV27,.,TRBJ2-1,CASTPSGAFRIRYEQFF,TGTGCCAGCACCCCCTCGGGAGCTTTCCGGATTCGCTATGAGCAGTTCTTC
few,TRBV19,TRBD1,TRBJ1-5,CASDWTGGNQPQHF,TGTGCCAGCGACTGGACAGGGGGCAATCAGCCCCAGCATTTT
few,TRBV4-1,TRBD2,TRBJ2-1,CASSQDGLAYNEQFF,TGCGCCAGCAGCCAAGATGGACTAGCCTACAATGAGCAGTTCTTC
.,TRBV28,TRBD1,TRBJ1-1,CATGPNTEAFF,TGTGCGACAGGGCCGAACACTGAAGCTTTCTTT
.,TRBV19,TRBD1,TRBJ1-4,CASTSTGQTNEKLFF,TGTGCCAGTACTTCGACGGGACAGACAAATGAAAAACTGTTTTTT
.,TRBV3-1/TRBV3-2,.,TRBJ2-3,CASSPQGGSTDTQYF,TGTGCCAGCAGCCCTCAGGGGGGTAGCACAGATACGCAGTATTTT
once,TRBV3-1/TRBV3-2,.,TRBJ2-2,CASSQVRQVPTGELFF,TGTGCCAGCAGCCAAGTAAGACAGGTCCCCACCGGGGAGCTGTTTTTT
.,TRBV7-2,TRBD1,TRBJ2-3,CASSQGQSDTQYF,TGTGCCAGCAGCCAGGGACAGTCAGATACGCAGTATTTT
.,TRBV24-1,TRBD2,TRBJ2-3,CATSDPGLAGSDTQYF,TGTGCCACCAGTGACCCGGGACTAGCGGGGAGCGATACGCAGTATTTT
.,TRBV28,.,TRBJ1-2,CASRKRTVTLGDGYTF,TGTGCCAGCAGAAAAAGAACCGTGACCCTCGGGGATGGCTACACCTTC
.,TRBV9,.,TRBJ2-3,CASSVFSITDTQYF,TGTGCCAGCAGCGTATTTTCTATCACAGATACGCAGTATTTT
.,TRBV5-1,TRBD1,TRBJ2-3,CASSPGTGGSTDTQYF,TGCGCCAGCAGCCCAGGGACAGGGGGGAGCACAGATACGCAGTATTTT
.,TRBV10-3,.,TRBJ2-3,CAIKTAASTDTQYF,TGTGCCATCAAAACAGCGGCTAGCACAGATACGCAGTATTTT
.,TRBV19,.,TRBJ1-5,CASSDSGPQHF,TGTGCCAGTAGTGACTCGGGGCCCCAGCATTTT
.,TRBV11-2,.,TRBJ2-7,CASSFNSQDYEQYF,TGTGCCAGCAGCTTTAATTCACAGGACTACGAGCAGTACTTC
.,TRBV12-3/TRBV12-4,.,TRBJ1-3,CASSPQGSTIYF,TGTGCCAGCAGTCCACAGGGAAGCACCATATATTTT
.,TRBV18,.,TRBJ1-4,CASSRGSNEKLFF,TGTGCCAGCTCACGAGGGAGTAATGAAAAACTGTTTTTT
.,TRBV4-1,TRBD1,TRBJ2-3,CASSQSGGGTDTQYF,TGCGCCAGCAGCCAATCAGGGGGCGGCACAGATACGCAGTATTTT
once,TRBV7-9,.,TRBJ1-4,CASSLSSEKLFF,TGTGCCAGCAGCTTATCATCAGAAAAACTGTTTTTT
.,TRBV6-1,.,TRBJ1-5,CASSEGSGGNQPQHF,TGTGCCAGCAGCGAAGGGTCGGGAGGCAATCAGCCCCAGCATTTT
.,TRBV28,TRBD1,TRBJ2-1,CASRPGTGDYNEQFF,TGTGCCAGCAGGCCTGGGACAGGGGATTACAATGAGCAGTTCTTC
.,TRBV28,.,TRBJ1-5,CASSSESSGNSNQPQHF,TGTGCCAGCAGTTCGGAGTCTTCGGGGAATAGCAATCAGCCCCAGCATTTT
once,TRBV3-1/TRBV3-2,.,TRBJ1-2,CASSHQTVGYTF,TGTGCCAGCAGCCACCAGACAGTCGGCTACACCTTC
.,TRBV2,TRBD2,TRBJ2-3,CASTSGTSGVFTDTQYF,TGTGCCAGCACTTCCGGAACTAGCGGGGTTTTCACAGATACGCAGTATTTT
.,TRBV19,.,TRBJ1-1,CASSIDLSGAMAFF,TGTGCCAGTAGTATAGATCTATCTGGGGCTATGGCTTTCTTT
few,TRBV27,TRBD1,TRBJ1-6,CASSLRTGVSPLHF,TGTGCCAGCAGTTTAAGAACAGGGGTCTCACCCCTCCACTTT
.,TRBV5-1,TRBD1,TRBJ1-1,CASSLVPRTGANTEAFF,TGCGCCAGCAGCTTGGTGCCCCGGACAGGGGCGAACACTGAAGCTTTCTTT
.,TRBV10-3,TRBD1,TRBJ1-1,CAISESWAGGRETEAFF,TGTGCCATCAGTGAGTCGTGGGCAGGGGGAAGGGAGACTGAAGCTTTCTTT
once,TRBV19,.,TRBJ1-5,CASRRGYYQPQHF,TGTGCCAGTCGTCGCGGGTATTATCAGCCCCAGCATTTT
few,TRBV7-6,TRBD1,TRBJ2-7,CASSLAGDSREQYF,TGTGCCAGCAGCTTAGCGGGGGACAGTCGGGAGCAGTACTTC
.,TRBV5-1,.,TRBJ2-1,CASSLALGSSYNEQFF,TGCGCCAGCAGCTTGGCCCTAGGCAGCTCCTACAATGAGCAGTTCTTC
once,TRBV5-1,TRBD2,TRBJ2-3,CASSFQRGGGYFDTQYF,TGCGCCAGCAGCTTCCAGCGGGGGGGCGGTTATTTCGATACGCAGTATTTT
.,TRBV5-1,TRBD2,TRBJ2-5,CASSLAGGGAEETQYF,TGCGCCAGCAGCTTGGCCGGCGGGGGGGCCGAAGAGACCCAGTACTTC
.,TRBV27,.,TRBJ2-1,CASRRQETYNEQFF,TGTGCCAGCAGGAGACAGGAGACCTACAATGAGCAGTTCTTC
.,TRBV4-3,.,TRBJ2-3,CASSPKSVQRTDTQYF,TGCGCCAGCAGCCCGAAGAGCGTTCAGCGCACAGATACGCAGTATTTT
.,TRBV4-1,.,TRBJ1-5,CASSQVGVGGSQPQHF,TGCGCCAGCAGCCAAGTGGGGGTCGGGGGAAGTCAGCCCCAGCATTTT
.,TRBV11-2,TRBD2,TRBJ2-7,CASSHTGGRSYEQYF,TGTGCCAGCAGCCATACGGGGGGGCGCTCCTACGAGCAGTACTTC
.,TRBV25-1,.,TRBJ2-3,CASSEEVRTDTQYF,TGTGCCAGCAGTGAAGAAGTGAGAACAGATACGCAGTATTTT
.,TRBV7-9,.,TRBJ2-3,CASSSPGGLTDTQYF,TGTGCCAGCAGCTCTCCAGGGGGACTCACAGATACGCAGTATTTT
.,TRBV18,.,TRBJ1-6,CASSPSQNNSPLHF,TGTGCCAGCTCACCATCTCAGAATAATTCACCCCTCCACTTT